These 7 T cell receptor beta chains share one sample of origin, sequenced in a study of Ad26.COV2.S vaccination and SARS-CoV-2 variants. Clones were sequenced by immunoSEQ multiplex PCR, and TCRdb holds only the in-frame ones, with some missing. This sample has about 680,000 clones, with roughly 90% found just once. The sample's treatment: 15 to 20 received Ad26.COV2.S at low or high dose, single or two shots; 5 received placebo; per-sample allocation not given. Sampling took place 63 days after the first vaccine or placebo injection. Source: peripheral blood, taken in a trial of Ad26.COV2.S vaccine versus placebo. Source of these receptors: a person aged 18-65 years who received the Ad26.COV2.S COVID-19 vaccine or a placebo.

Turning to this clone: This specimen includes other DNA sequences encoding the same CDR3. CDR3 loop: CAWSVGGSNQPQHF. CDR3 DNA: TGTGCCTGGAGTGTAGGGGGGTCCAATCAGCCCCAGCATTTT. The chain couples TRBV30 to TRBJ1-5, with D possibly matching TRBD1 (6 bases). Trimming took off 0 bases at V and 3 bases at J, with 9 bases between the two ends. Germline V gives CDR1 GTSNPN, CDR2 SVGIG (reference sequence). The CDR3 has 14 residues.

This chain connects TRBV15 to TRBJ1-1, with D hard to call. CDR1 LNHNV and CDR2 YYDKDF come from the germline V gene (reference sequence). Trimming left V 0 bases short and J 2 bases short, with 13 bases between. The CDR3 extends over 16 amino acids. The CDR3: CATSRDSAPLNTEAFF. The CDR3 coding sequence is TGTGCCACCAGCAGAGATTCGGCACCCCTAAACACTGAAGCTTTCTTT.

The genes are TRBV6-5 and TRBJ2-1; 7 nucleotides line up with TRBD1. With 6 bases clipped from V and 4 bases from J, the junction kept 6 bases outside the gene matches. This CDR3 has 14 residues. Germline V gives CDR1 MNHEY, CDR2 SVGAGI. CDR3 amino acids: CASRAGTVYNEQFF. The CDR3 coding sequence is TGTGCCAGCAGGGCCGGGACAGTATACAATGAGCAGTTCTTC.

This chain links TRBV20-1 with TRBJ2-1, with D perhaps TRBD2 (6 bases). Trimming removed 3 bases at V and 10 bases at J, with 13 bases between. Germline assignment: CDR1 DFQATT and CDR2 SNEGSKA (reference sequence). The CDR3 is made up of 12 amino acids. CDR3 DNA: TGCAGTGCTAGTCCGCCTCTAGCGGAGCAGTTCTTC. Translating gives CSASPPLAEQFF.

The V gene is TRBV11-2, the J gene TRBJ2-5, with 12 bases identical to TRBD2. The CDR3 is made up of 15 amino acids. Germline V CDR1 and CDR2: SGHAT, FQNNGV. Trimming removed 4 bases from V and 4 bases from J; junction bases left unmatched: 4. As DNA, the CDR3 is TGTGCCAGCAGCTCTAGCGGGAGGGGAGGAGAGACCCAGTACTTC. The encoded protein is CASSSSGRGGETQYF.

This clone was counted between two and nine times. The rearrangement joins TRBV12-3 or TRBV12-4 to TRBJ1-5; D is undetermined. The CDR3 runs to 13 residues. V shed 4 bases and J shed 5 bases, with 9 bases lying between them. This CDR3 reads CASSSAFYQPQHF. The CDR3 DNA is TGTGCCAGCAGTTCGGCCTTTTATCAGCCCCAGCATTTT.

This clone has just one count. V and J are TRBV6-5 and TRBJ1-5; TRBD1 agrees at 7 bases. In germline, CDR1 is MNHEY, CDR2 SVGAGI. Trimming cost V 6 bases and J 3 bases; bases outside gene matches: 8. The CDR3 runs to 15 residues. The CDR3 DNA follows: TGTGCCAGCAGCCCGTGGACAGGCCTCAATCAGCCCCAGCATTTT. This sequence encodes CASSPWTGLNQPQHF.